Listed here are 11 T cell receptor beta chains from one sample, sequenced in a study of CD4+ T cells in melanoma. Data came from immunoSEQ multiplex PCR; TCRdb stores just in-frame clones and leaves some out. The data contain about 55,000 clones, roughly three quarters of them seen just once; the ten biggest clones take up 4.8%. Sequencing input: tumor tissue. These receptors were obtained from a human donor with melanoma.

For the CDR3, the DNA is TGTGCCAGCAGTTCATTAACTAGCGGGGGGATCAATGAGCAGTTCTTC. It specifies CASSSLTSGGINEQFF. The chain uses TRBV27 and TRBJ2-1; the match to TRBD2 covers 12 bases. This CDR3 contains 16 residues. The junction had 7 bases not matched to a gene; V was cut back by 4 bases and J by 6 bases. The germline V gene encodes CDR1 MNHEY and CDR2 SMNVEV (reference sequence).

The genes are TRBV10-3 and TRBJ2-1; 8 nucleotides line up with TRBD1. The CDR3 totals 14 residues. V lost 6 bases to trimming and J lost 7 bases; unmatched junction nucleotides: 8. Germline CDR1 is ENHRY and CDR2 is SYGVKD. CDR3 bases: TGTGCCATCAGCGCCAGGGGGCAGGCAAATGAGCAGTTCTTC. This translates into CAISARGQANEQFF.

This chain joins TRBV2 and TRBJ1-2; 10 nucleotides agree with TRBD1. This CDR3 has 15 residues. Trimming cost V 5 bases and J 4 bases; bases outside gene matches: 7. CDR1 is SNHLY and CDR2 is FYNNEI in the germline V gene. Here the CDR3 DNA reads TGTGCCAGCAGTTCGGACAGGGGGTCCGTCTATGGCTACACCTTC. Residues: CASSSDRGSVYGYTF.

This chain uses TRBV7-9 with TRBJ2-7; 10 nucleotides agree with TRBD2. The length of the CDR3 is 14 residues. Germline V gene lookup returns CDR1 SEHNR and CDR2 FQNEAQ (reference sequence). Trimming took 7 bases from V and 2 from J; bases not matched to a gene: 5. The chain's CDR3 is CASTSGGGPYEQYF. As DNA, the CDR3 is TGTGCCAGCACCAGCGGGGGGGGCCCCTACGAGCAGTACTTC.

This clone was observed a few times. The V and J genes are TRBV18 and TRBJ1-1, with 8 bases identical to TRBD1. This CDR3 is built from 13 residues. The junction had 2 bases not matched to a gene; V was cut back by 5 bases and J by 3 bases. Germline V gene sequence: CDR1 KGHSH, CDR2 LQKENI. CDR3 region: CASSETGDTEAFF. The CDR3 nucleotides read TGTGCCAGCTCAGAGACAGGGGACACTGAAGCTTTCTTT.

This clone turned up a few times. The CDR3 nucleotides read TGTGCCAGCAGCTTCAGGAGCTCTGGAAACACCATATATTTT. Translating gives CASSFRSSGNTIYF. The chain links TRBV27 to TRBJ1-3; D not resolved. This CDR3 has 14 amino acids. Germline CDR1 reads MNHEY; CDR2 reads SMNVEV (reference sequence). Trimming cost V 6 bases and J 0 bases, with 9 bases left between them.

In DNA, the CDR3 is TGTGCCAGCAGCTTGGAGGGGGACCCAACAGATACGCAGTATTTT. Its protein product is CASSLEGDPTDTQYF. The V and J genes are TRBV7-2 and TRBJ2-3; either TRBD1 or TRBD2 may supply D (6 bases each). CDR1 SGHTA and CDR2 FQGNSA come from the germline V gene. The CDR3 covers 15 residues. The ends were cut back, 3 bases at V and 3 bases at J, with 13 bases in the middle.

For this clone: At the DNA level, this CDR3 is encoded by other sequences in the same sample as well. The chain employs TRBV7-3 and TRBJ1-1; D unclear. This CDR3 has 13 amino acids. Germline V gene data show CDR1 as SGHTA and CDR2 as FQGTGA. V shed 2 bases and J shed 1 base, with 5 bases lying between them. The CDR3 nucleotides are TGTGCCAGCAGCTTAGGGCAGAACACTGAAGCTTTCTTT. It is translated as CASSLGQNTEAFF. Drawing the rest from reference TRBV7-3 and TRBJ1-1, the complete variable domain is GAGVSQTPSNKVTEKGKYVELRCDPISGHTALYWYRQSLGQGPEFLIYFQGTGAADDSGLPNDRFFAVRPEGSVSTLKIQRTERGDSAVYLCASSLGQNTEAFFGQGTRLTVV.

A few counts support this clone. This chain connects TRBV4-1 to TRBJ2-3, with TRBD2 identical over 11 bases. Germline CDR1 MGHRA, CDR2 YSYEKL. Trimming at V came to 0 bases and at J to 4 bases, leaving 9 bases not matched to a gene. This CDR3 is built from 18 residues. The CDR3 nucleotides read TGCGCCAGCAGCCAAGATGGGCGACTAGCGGGGTTGGCAGATACGCAGTATTTT. This codes for CASSQDGRLAGLADTQYF.

The DNA for the CDR3 is TGTGCCAGCAGCTTACAGGGAGGTGAAGCTTTCTTT. As protein: CASSLQGGEAFF. The chain recombines TRBV13 with TRBJ1-1; D is perhaps TRBD1 (5 bases). Germline CDR1 and CDR2: PRHDT and FYEKMQ (reference sequence). The V gene lost 2 bases and the J gene lost 7 bases, with 8 bases spanning the gap. The CDR3 consists of 12 residues.

The chain is built from TRBV5-1 and TRBJ1-2; D gene ambiguous. With 0 bases removed from V and 6 bases from J, the gap between germline ends came to 12 bases. This CDR3 is built from 14 residues. Germline V gene sequence: CDR1 SGHRS, CDR2 YFSETQ. The CDR3, as DNA: TGCGCCAGCAGCTTGGCCGGGGAATCGCATGGCTACACCTTC. Translating it yields CASSLAGESHGYTF.